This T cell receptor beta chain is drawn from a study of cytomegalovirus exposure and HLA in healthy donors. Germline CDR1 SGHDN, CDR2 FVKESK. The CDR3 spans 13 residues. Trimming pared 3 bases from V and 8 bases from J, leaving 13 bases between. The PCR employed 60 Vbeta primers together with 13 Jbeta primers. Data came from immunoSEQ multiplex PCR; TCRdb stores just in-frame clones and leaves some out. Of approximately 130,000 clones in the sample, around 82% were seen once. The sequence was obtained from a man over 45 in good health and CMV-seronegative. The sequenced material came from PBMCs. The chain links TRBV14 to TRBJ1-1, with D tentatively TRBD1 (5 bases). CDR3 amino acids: CASSQQGLLEAFF. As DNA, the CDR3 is TGTGCCAGCAGCCAGCAGGGTCTCTTGGAAGCTTTCTTT.